The 15 T cell receptor beta chains listed next were all sequenced from one sample in a study of blood T cell repertoires in COVID-19. Here immunoSEQ multiplex PCR was the method, and the copy in TCRdb shows in-frame clones only, minus some. Among more than 200,000 clones listed, over 80% were seen once. Source material: peripheral blood. The receptors shown here come from a man aged 35-49 years with acute or convalescent COVID-19.

The chain carries TRBV30 and TRBJ2-5; D gene uncertain. V was pared by 3 bases and J by 5 bases, with 10 bases between. This CDR3 region has 12 residues. Germline CDR1 is GTSNPN and CDR2 is SVGIG (reference sequence). CDR3 in DNA: TGTGCCTGGAGAAGGTTGGGCGAGACCCAGTACTTC. Its protein is CAWRRLGETQYF.

This chain connects TRBV7-2 to TRBJ2-3, with D unclear. The germline V gene has CDR1 SGHTA and CDR2 FQGNSA. The V and J ends lost 1 base and 2 bases respectively, with 10 bases between them. The CDR3 consists of 15 residues. CDR3: CASSLEWQYTDTQYF. For the CDR3, the DNA is TGTGCCAGCAGCTTAGAATGGCAGTACACAGATACGCAGTATTTT.

This CDR3 reads CASSTRTGAAFF. The DNA for the CDR3 is TGTGCCAGTAGTACGAGGACAGGTGCCGCTTTCTTT. The V and J genes are TRBV19 and TRBJ1-1; 7 bases line up with TRBD1. The CDR3 has 12 amino acids. V was pared by 4 bases and J by 11 bases, with 7 bases of the junction left unmatched. CDR1 LNHDA and CDR2 SQIVND come from the germline V gene (reference sequence).

This rearrangement joins TRBV10-3 to TRBJ1-5; the match to TRBD1 covers 7 bases. This CDR3 spans 14 amino acids. Germline values: CDR1 ENHRY, CDR2 SYGVKD. J was trimmed by 5 bases and V by 5 bases; bases with no gene match: 6. The chain's CDR3 is CAISSQGGDQPQHF. CDR3 DNA: TGTGCCATCAGTTCGCAGGGGGGCGATCAGCCCCAGCATTTT.

The DNA of the CDR3 is TGTGCCAGCAGTCGGGCGGGGCCCCAGCATTTT. This sequence encodes CASSRAGPQHF. The rearrangement joins TRBV6-6 to TRBJ1-5; D unresolved. CDR1 is MNHNY and CDR2 is SVGAGI in the germline V gene (reference sequence). The V gene lost 5 bases and the J gene lost 9 bases, with 8 bases spanning the gap. The CDR3 is 11 amino acids.

CDR3 nucleotides: TGTGCCAGCAGCCGAGTAGCGGAGACCCAGTACTTC. This sequence encodes CASSRVAETQYF. J is TRBJ2-5 and V is TRBV7-8; perhaps TRBD2 as D (5 bases). With 5 bases removed from V and 5 bases from J, the gap between germline ends came to 9 bases. CDR1 SGHVS and CDR2 FQNEAQ come from the germline V gene. The CDR3 length is 12 residues.

This clone was counted between two and nine times. The rearrangement uses TRBV19 and TRBJ2-1, with TRBD2 identical over 8 bases. This CDR3 has 16 amino acids. The J segment lost 2 bases and the V segment lost 4 bases, leaving 7 bases of the junction unmatched. In germline, CDR1 is LNHDA, CDR2 SQIVND (reference sequence). CDR3 in DNA: TGTGCCAGTAGTACTTACCTTAGCGGGACCTACAATGAGCAGTTCTTC. Protein product: CASSTYLSGTYNEQFF.

V is TRBV5-4 and J is TRBJ1-2; D might be TRBD1 (5 bases). CDR1 and CDR2 from the germline V gene are SGHNT and YYREEE (reference sequence). The CDR3 loop spans 11 amino acids. The V and J ends lost 0 bases and 10 bases respectively, with 7 bases between them. CDR3: CASSLDGHYTF. CDR3 DNA: TGTGCCAGCAGCTTGGACGGACACTACACCTTC.

The chain employs TRBV4-1 and TRBJ1-2; D remains ambiguous. The V and J ends lost 0 bases and 0 bases respectively, with 8 bases between them. The germline CDR1 and CDR2 sequences are MGHRA and YSYEKL. The CDR3 consists of 15 residues. The CDR3 bases are TGCGCCAGCAGCCAAGAACATATCCCTAACTATGGCTACACCTTC. It translates to CASSQEHIPNYGYTF.

The CDR3 DNA sequence: TGTGCCAGAAGCCCCCGGCAGCCCCAGCATTTT. Protein product: CARSPRQPQHF. This chain connects TRBV5-3 to TRBJ1-5, with D unresolved. TRBV5-3 is labeled an ORF, and its function is uncertain. There are 11 residues in the CDR3. Trimming removed 4 bases at V and 7 bases at J, with 6 bases between.

This chain links TRBV27 with TRBJ1-1; no firm D call. Looked up from germline, CDR1 is MNHEY and CDR2 is SMNVEV (reference sequence). The CDR3 runs 12 residues. Deletions cut 6 bases from V and 5 bases from J, with 10 bases between. The CDR3 loop is CASRRVDTEAFF. The CDR3 DNA sequence: TGTGCCAGCAGGAGGGTGGATACTGAAGCTTTCTTT.

The rearrangement links TRBV2 to TRBJ1-5; D might be TRBD1 (5 bases). This CDR3 has 16 residues. The V gene's germline CDR1 is SNHLY and CDR2 FYNNEI. Trimming shortened V by 4 bases and J by 1 base, and 14 bases separated the two germline ends. CDR3 sequence reads: CASSAGSHRSNQPQHF. CDR3 sequence (DNA): TGTGCCAGCAGTGCCGGGTCCCACAGGAGCAATCAGCCCCAGCATTTT.

The rearrangement links TRBV28 to TRBJ1-6; D is undetermined. The V end lost 6 bases, the J end lost 11 bases, and 11 bases lay between the germline ends. The CDR3 contains 12 residues. Per the germline V gene, CDR1 is MDHEN and CDR2 is SYDVKM. This CDR3 is CASSLPQAPLHF. CDR3 sequence (DNA): TGTGCCAGCAGCCTACCTCAGGCACCCCTCCACTTT.

This clone was observed a handful of times. The rearrangement uses TRBV3-1 (or the pseudogene TRBV3-2) and TRBJ2-7; D is ambiguous. CDR1 and CDR2 (germline): LGHDT, YNNKEL (reference sequence). The CDR3 consists of 14 residues. Deletions cut 2 bases from V and 3 bases from J, with 11 bases between. CDR3 loop: CASSQLSGLYEQYF. CDR3 coding DNA: TGTGCCAGCAGCCAATTGTCAGGCCTCTACGAGCAGTACTTC.

The chain recombines TRBV5-6 with TRBJ1-2, with D possibly matching TRBD1 (5 bases). Looked up from germline, CDR1 is SGHDT and CDR2 is YYEEEE. V lost 0 bases and J 8 bases, leaving 11 bases between the germline ends. The CDR3 has 13 residues. CDR3 coding DNA: TGTGCCAGCAGCTTGGTAGGGGAAGGAGGCTACACCTTC. Translating it yields CASSLVGEGGYTF.